The T cell receptor (beta chain) under discussion was sequenced for a study of blood T cells in healthy people across ages. Findings of the study overall: It was the long-lived donors that had more naive CD4+ cells and higher diversity than aged donors. With donor CMV status unknown, expanded clonotype changes were possibly confounded. Across the age range, TCR beta diversity per million T cells fell in a roughly linear way.

CDR1 and CDR2 (germline): SEHNR, FQNEAQ (reference sequence). This CDR3 is built from 16 residues. V lost 4 bases and J lost 0, with 13 bases in between. Each donor's blood draw was roughly 9.5 milliliters of peripheral blood. For the second PCR, which ran for roughly 7 to 11 cycles, a sample-barcoded 5' primer and a J-beta primer mix were used. TCRdb re-called the 5' RACE reads with MiXCR, one entry per CDR3 protein. Of roughly 700,000 distinct CDR3 sequences listed, around 49% are singletons. This clonotype was counted between two and nine times. Its target is unknown. The sequencing input was blood. The genes are TRBV7-9 and TRBJ2-1; D is uncertain. The sequence was collected from a woman between 55 and 75 years old in good health. CDR3: CASSSTSSSSYNEQFF. CDR3 DNA: TGTGCCAGCAGCTCGACCAGCTCGAGCTCCTACAATGAGCAGTTCTTC.